This T cell receptor beta chain was identified in a study of PD-1 blockade in mismatch repair-deficient tumors. Method: immunoSEQ multiplex PCR; TCRdb's copy keeps in-frame clones and lacks some. The repertoire holds roughly 120,000 clones, about nine tenths seen once, with 10% to 15% in the top ten. CDR1 and CDR2 (germline): SGHDT, YYEEEE. V lost 0 bases and J lost 7, with 4 bases in between. The CDR3 is 11 residues long. The source of this sequence is an adult with mismatch repair-deficient cancer. The chain uses TRBV5-6 and TRBJ1-2, with D unresolved. This material consisted of peripheral blood, taken 72 weeks after starting pembrolizumab. Here the CDR3 reads CASSLDSGYTF. CDR3 nucleotide sequence: TGTGCCAGCAGCTTGGATTCTGGCTACACCTTC.